Detailed here is one T cell receptor beta chain. The entry originates in a study of blood T cell repertoires in COVID-19. Across the whole study: Acute and convalescent COVID-19 samples came from the United States, Italy and Spain. T cells, B-cell-depleted T cells, or PBMCs supplied cDNA or gDNA.

Germline V gene sequence: CDR1 MNHEY, CDR2 SMNVEV (reference sequence). Trimming left V 2 bases short and J 1 base short, with 15 bases between. This CDR3 contains 18 residues. The method was immunoSEQ multiplex PCR; TCRdb's version includes in-frame clones alone and lacks a portion of them. The sample yields almost 200,000 clones, about nine tenths seen once. This TCR was recovered from a woman aged 70-85 years with acute or convalescent COVID-19. Sequenced sample: peripheral blood. The gene calls are TRBV27 and TRBJ1-6, with D possibly TRBD1 on 5 matching bases. CDR3 DNA: TGTGCCAGCAGTTTACGGGGGGACCTAGGTTCCTATAATTCACCCCTCCACTTT. Translating it yields CASSLRGDLGSYNSPLHF.